The entry that follows covers one TCR beta chain sequence. This specimen comes from a study of T cell changes during pregnancy in multiple sclerosis. Trimming stripped 4 bases from V and 5 bases from J, with 13 bases between. CDR1 is SGHKS, CDR2 YYEKEE, per germline (reference sequence). The length of the CDR3 is 14 residues. Repertoires were generated with immunoSEQ multiplex PCR, while TCRdb's copy carries only in-frame clones and drops some. Here the sample spans over 50,000 clones, approximately 90% being singletons. The specimen comprised peripheral blood, sampled after pregnancy. The receptor's source is a female donor with multiple sclerosis, enrolled in a pregnancy study. V gene TRBV5-5 combines with J gene TRBJ1-5; a possible D gene is TRBD1 (6 bases). The CDR3 DNA sequence: TGTGCCAGCAGCCCTAGAGGGGGGGATCAGCCCCAGCATTTT. Translating gives CASSPRGGDQPQHF. Full variable domain (remainder filled in from reference TRBV5-5 and TRBJ1-5): DAGVTQSPTHLIKTRGQQVTLRCSPISGHKSVSWYQQVLGQGPQFIFQYYEKEERGRGNFPDRFSARQFPNYSSELNVNALLLGDSALYLCASSPRGGDQPQHFGDGTRLSIL.